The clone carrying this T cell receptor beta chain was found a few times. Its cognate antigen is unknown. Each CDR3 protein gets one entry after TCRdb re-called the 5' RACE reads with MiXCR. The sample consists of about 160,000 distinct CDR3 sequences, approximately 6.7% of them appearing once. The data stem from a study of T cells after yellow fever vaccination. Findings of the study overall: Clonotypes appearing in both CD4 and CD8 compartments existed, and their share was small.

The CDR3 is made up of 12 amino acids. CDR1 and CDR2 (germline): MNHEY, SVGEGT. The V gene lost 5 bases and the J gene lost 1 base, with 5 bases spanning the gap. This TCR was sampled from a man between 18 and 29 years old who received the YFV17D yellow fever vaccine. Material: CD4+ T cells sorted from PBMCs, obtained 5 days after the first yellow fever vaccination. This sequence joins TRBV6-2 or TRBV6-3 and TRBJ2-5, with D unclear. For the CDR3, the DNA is TGTGCCAGCAGTATGATCCAAGAGACCCAGTACTTC. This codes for CASSMIQETQYF.